This passage covers 8 T cell receptor beta chains from one sample sequenced in a study of T cell clones after liver transplantation. The protocol was immunoSEQ multiplex PCR, while the TCRdb copy is restricted to in-frame clones and leaves out a portion. The sample yields around 77,000 clones, roughly 80% seen once. Sequences were derived from CD4+ T cells from blood, sampled 12 months after liver transplant. The origin of the receptors is a human patient who received a liver transplant. Certain T cells may be donor cells from the graft.

Turning to this clone: Other DNA sequences within the sample encode an identical CDR3. V is TRBV4-3 and J is TRBJ2-7; D perhaps matches TRBD1 (5 bases). Trimming cost V 3 bases and J 2 bases, with 14 bases left between them. Germline V gene lookup returns CDR1 LGHNA and CDR2 YSLEER. The CDR3 runs to 15 residues. The CDR3, as DNA: TGCGCCAGCAGCCAGGTTATAGGGGCCGCCTACGAGCAGTACTTC. This sequence encodes CASSQVIGAAYEQYF.

The chain joins TRBV6-5 to TRBJ2-7; D call uncertain. Trimming took off 7 bases at V and 7 bases at J, with 17 bases between the two ends. CDR1 is MNHEY, CDR2 SVGAGI, per germline. The CDR3 sequence is 13 residues long. CDR3 coding DNA: TGTGCCAGCAATGGGCTCAAGGCCAGAGAGCAGTACTTC. It is translated as CASNGLKAREQYF.

This sequence joins TRBV11-2 and TRBJ2-7, with 9 bases aligning to TRBD2. The CDR3 loop spans 14 amino acids. V was clipped by 5 bases and J by 4 bases; unmatched bases: 6. In germline, CDR1 is SGHAT, CDR2 FQNNGV. The CDR3 is CASSEGLAVYEQYF. The CDR3 nucleotides read TGTGCCAGCAGCGAGGGACTAGCAGTGTACGAGCAGTACTTC.

The chain links TRBV6-7 to TRBJ2-1, with 12 bases matching TRBD2. TRBV6-7 belongs to the ORF category, with a function that is uncertain. Trimming took 4 bases from V and 6 from J; bases not matched to a gene: 10. CDR3 length equals 17 residues. In DNA, the CDR3 is TGTGCCAGCAGTTCGGGACTAGCGGGCCTTCGGGGCAATGAGCAGTTCTTC. This sequence encodes CASSSGLAGLRGNEQFF.

For the CDR3, the DNA is TGTGCCAGCAGTAGTTATACGACAGGCGAGCAGTACTTC. Translated, it gives CASSSYTTGEQYF. This chain joins TRBV28 and TRBJ2-7; a weak D match, TRBD1 (6 bases). CDR1 is MDHEN, CDR2 SYDVKM, per germline. The ends were cut back, 5 bases at V and 6 bases at J, with 14 bases in the middle. The CDR3 has 13 amino acids.

The chain carries TRBV7-8 and TRBJ1-1; unclear D gene. The germline gives CDR1 SGHVS, CDR2 FQNEAQ. The CDR3 runs 14 residues. Trimming stripped 3 bases from V and 2 bases from J, with 10 bases between. CDR3 loop: CASSLRWLNTEAFF. The CDR3 DNA reads as TGTGCCAGCAGCTTGAGGTGGTTAAACACTGAAGCTTTCTTT.

The chain carries TRBV9 and TRBJ1-1, with D perhaps matching TRBD1 (5 bases). Trimming left V 6 bases short and J 8 bases short, with 20 bases between. Germline CDR1 and CDR2: SGDLS and YYNGEE. The CDR3 consists of 14 residues. The CDR3 reads CASNREGSQVEAFF. CDR3 DNA sequence: TGTGCCAGCAATCGGGAGGGGTCTCAGGTGGAAGCTTTCTTT.

Only a few counts were recorded for this clone. V usage is TRBV7-9 and J usage is TRBJ1-3; no firm D call. The V end was cut by 3 bases, the J end by 0 bases, with 6 bases between. The CDR3 runs to 14 residues. The V gene's germline CDR1 is SEHNR and CDR2 FQNEAQ (reference sequence). In DNA form, the CDR3 reads TGTGCCAGCAGCTTGGCTGGCTCTGGAAACACCATATATTTT. This sequence encodes CASSLAGSGNTIYF.